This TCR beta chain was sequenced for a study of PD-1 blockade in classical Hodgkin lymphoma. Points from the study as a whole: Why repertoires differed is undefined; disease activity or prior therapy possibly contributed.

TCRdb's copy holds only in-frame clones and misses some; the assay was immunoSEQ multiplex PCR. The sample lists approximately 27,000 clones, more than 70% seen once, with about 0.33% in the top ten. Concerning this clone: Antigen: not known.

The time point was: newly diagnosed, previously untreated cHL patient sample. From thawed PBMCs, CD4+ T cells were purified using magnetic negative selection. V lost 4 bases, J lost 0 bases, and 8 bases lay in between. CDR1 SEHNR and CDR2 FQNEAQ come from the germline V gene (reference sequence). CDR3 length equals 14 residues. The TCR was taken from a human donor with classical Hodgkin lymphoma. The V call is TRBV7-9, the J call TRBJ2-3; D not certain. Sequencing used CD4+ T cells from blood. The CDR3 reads CASSSLISTDTQYF. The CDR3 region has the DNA TGTGCCAGCAGCTCCCTAATAAGCACAGATACGCAGTATTTT.